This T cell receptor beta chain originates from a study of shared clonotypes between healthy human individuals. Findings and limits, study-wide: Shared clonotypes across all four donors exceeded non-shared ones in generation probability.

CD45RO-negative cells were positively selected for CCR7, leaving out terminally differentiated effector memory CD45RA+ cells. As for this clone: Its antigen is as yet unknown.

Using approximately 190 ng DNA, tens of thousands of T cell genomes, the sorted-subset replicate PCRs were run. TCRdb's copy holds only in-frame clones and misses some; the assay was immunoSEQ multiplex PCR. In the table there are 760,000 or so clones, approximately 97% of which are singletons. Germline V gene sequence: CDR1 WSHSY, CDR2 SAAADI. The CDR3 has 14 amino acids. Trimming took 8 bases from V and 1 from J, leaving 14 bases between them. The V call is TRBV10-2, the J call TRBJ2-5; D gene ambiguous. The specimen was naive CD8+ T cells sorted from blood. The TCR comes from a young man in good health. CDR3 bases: TGCGCCAGCCGACGACATGAGACCCAAGAGACCCAGTACTTC. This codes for CASRRHETQETQYF.